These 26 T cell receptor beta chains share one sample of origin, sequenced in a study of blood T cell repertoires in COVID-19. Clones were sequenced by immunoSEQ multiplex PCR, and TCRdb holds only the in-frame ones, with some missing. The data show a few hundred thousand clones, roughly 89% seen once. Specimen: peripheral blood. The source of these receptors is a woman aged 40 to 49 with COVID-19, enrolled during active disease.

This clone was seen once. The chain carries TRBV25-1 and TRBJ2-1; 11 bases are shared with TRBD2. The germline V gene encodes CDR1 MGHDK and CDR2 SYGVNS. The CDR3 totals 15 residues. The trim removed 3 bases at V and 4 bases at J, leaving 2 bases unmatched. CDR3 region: CASSDTSGRYNEQFF. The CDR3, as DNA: TGTGCCAGCAGTGATACTAGCGGGAGATACAATGAGCAGTTCTTC.

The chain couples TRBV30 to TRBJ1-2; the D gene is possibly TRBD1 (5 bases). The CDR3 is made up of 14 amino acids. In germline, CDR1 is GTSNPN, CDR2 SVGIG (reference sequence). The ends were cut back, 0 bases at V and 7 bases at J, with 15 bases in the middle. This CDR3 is CAWSVLQGLGGYTF. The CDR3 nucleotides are TGTGCCTGGAGTGTACTTCAGGGTTTAGGTGGCTACACCTTC.

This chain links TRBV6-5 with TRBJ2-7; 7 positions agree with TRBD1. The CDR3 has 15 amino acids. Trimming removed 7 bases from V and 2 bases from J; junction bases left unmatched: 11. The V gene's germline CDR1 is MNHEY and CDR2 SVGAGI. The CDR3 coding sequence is TGTGCCAGCACCGTCCTCACAGGGGACACCTACGAGCAGTACTTC. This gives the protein CASTVLTGDTYEQYF.

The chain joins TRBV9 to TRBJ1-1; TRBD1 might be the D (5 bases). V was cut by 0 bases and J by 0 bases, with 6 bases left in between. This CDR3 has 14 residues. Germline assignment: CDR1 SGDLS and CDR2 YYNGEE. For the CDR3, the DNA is TGTGCCAGCAGCGTAGGACAGATGAACACTGAAGCTTTCTTT. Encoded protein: CASSVGQMNTEAFF. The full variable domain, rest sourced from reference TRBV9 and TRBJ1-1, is DSGVTQTPKHLITATGQRVTLRCSPRSGDLSVYWYQQSLDQGLQFLIQYYNGEERAKGNILERFSAQQFPDLHSELNLSSLELGDSALYFCASSVGQMNTEAFFGQGTRLTVV.

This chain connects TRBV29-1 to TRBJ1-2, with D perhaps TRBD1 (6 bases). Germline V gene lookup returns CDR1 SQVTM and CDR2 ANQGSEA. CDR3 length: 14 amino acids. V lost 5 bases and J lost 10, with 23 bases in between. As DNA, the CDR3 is TGCAGCGTTCAAAAGGTAGCAGGGGCGGGTTACTACACCTTC. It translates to CSVQKVAGAGYYTF.

CDR3 coding DNA: TGTGCCAGCAAAATCAGGGAAAGCTCCTACGAGCAGTACTTC. Translated: CASKIRESSYEQYF. The chain is built from TRBV5-4 and TRBJ2-7; TRBD1 might be the D (5 bases). This CDR3 has 14 amino acids. Trimming removed 6 bases from V and 0 bases from J, with 13 bases in between. Germline CDR1 reads SGHNT; CDR2 reads YYREEE (reference sequence).

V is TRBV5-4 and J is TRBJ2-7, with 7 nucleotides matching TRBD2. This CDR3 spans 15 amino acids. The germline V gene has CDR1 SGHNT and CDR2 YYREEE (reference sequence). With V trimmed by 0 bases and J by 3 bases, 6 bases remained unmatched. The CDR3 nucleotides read TGTGCCAGCAGCTTGGCCCAGGGAGGGCACTACGAGCAGTACTTC. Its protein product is CASSLAQGGHYEQYF. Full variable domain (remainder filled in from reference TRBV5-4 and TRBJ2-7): ETGVTQSPTHLIKTRGQQVTLRCSSQSGHNTVSWYQQALGQGPQFIFQYYREEENGRGNFPPRFSGLQFPNYSSELNVNALELDDSALYLCASSLAQGGHYEQYFGPGTRLTVT.

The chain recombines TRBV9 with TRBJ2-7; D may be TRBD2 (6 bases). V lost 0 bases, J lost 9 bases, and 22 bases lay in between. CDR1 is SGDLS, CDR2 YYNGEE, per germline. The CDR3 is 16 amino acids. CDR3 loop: CASSVGGPGDLRAQYF. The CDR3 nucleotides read TGTGCCAGCAGCGTAGGGGGTCCGGGGGACCTACGAGCGCAGTACTTC. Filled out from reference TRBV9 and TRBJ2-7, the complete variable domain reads DSGVTQTPKHLITATGQRVTLRCSPRSGDLSVYWYQQSLDQGLQFLIQYYNGEERAKGNILERFSAQQFPDLHSELNLSSLELGDSALYFCASSVGGPGDLRAQYFGPGTRLTVT.

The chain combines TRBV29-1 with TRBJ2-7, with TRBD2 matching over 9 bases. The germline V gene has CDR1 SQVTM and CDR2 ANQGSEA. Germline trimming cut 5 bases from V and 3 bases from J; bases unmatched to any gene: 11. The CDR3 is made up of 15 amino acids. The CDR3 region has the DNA TGCAGCGTTACAGCGGGGGGTCCCATACTCTACGAGCAGTACTTC. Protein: CSVTAGGPILYEQYF.

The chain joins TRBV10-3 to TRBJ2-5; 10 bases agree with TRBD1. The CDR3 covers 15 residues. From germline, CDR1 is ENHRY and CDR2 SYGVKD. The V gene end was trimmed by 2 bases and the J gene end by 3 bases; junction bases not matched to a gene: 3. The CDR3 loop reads CAISEDRGRKETQYF. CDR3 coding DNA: TGTGCCATCAGTGAGGACAGGGGGCGTAAAGAGACCCAGTACTTC.

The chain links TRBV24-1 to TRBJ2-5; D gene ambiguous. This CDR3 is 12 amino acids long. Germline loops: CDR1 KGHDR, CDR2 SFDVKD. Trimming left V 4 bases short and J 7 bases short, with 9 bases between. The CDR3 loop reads CATSEATGTQYF. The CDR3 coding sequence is TGTGCCACCAGTGAGGCAACGGGGACCCAGTACTTC.

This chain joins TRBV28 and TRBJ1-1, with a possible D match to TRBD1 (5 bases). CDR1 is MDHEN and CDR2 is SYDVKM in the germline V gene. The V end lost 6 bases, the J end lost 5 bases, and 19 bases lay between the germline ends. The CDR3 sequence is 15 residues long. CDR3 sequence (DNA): TGTGCCAGCAGGGAACACCGGGCCCCAGGGACTGAAGCTTTCTTT. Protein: CASREHRAPGTEAFF.

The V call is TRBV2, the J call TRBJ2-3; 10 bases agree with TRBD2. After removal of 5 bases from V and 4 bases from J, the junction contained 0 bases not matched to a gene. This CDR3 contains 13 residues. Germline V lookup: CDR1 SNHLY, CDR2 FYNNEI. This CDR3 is CASSSGGADTQYF. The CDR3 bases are TGTGCCAGCAGTAGCGGGGGGGCAGATACGCAGTATTTT.

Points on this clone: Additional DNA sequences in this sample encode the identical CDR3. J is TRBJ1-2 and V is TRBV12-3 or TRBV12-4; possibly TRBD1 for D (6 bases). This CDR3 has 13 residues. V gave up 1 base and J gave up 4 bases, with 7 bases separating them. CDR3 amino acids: CASSLVGGYGYTF. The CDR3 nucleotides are TGTGCCAGCAGTTTAGTAGGGGGCTATGGCTACACCTTC.

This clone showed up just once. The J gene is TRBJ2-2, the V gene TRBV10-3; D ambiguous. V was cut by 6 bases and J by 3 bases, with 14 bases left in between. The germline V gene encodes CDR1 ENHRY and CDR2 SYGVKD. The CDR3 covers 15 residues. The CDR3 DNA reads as TGTGCCATCAGGGTCGGTTCCCGAGACACCGGGGAGCTGTTTTTT. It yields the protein CAIRVGSRDTGELFF.

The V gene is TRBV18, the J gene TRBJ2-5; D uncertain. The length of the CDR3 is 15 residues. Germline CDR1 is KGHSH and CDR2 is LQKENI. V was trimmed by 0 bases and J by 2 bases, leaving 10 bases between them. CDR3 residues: CASSPPSQLQETQYF. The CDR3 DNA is TGTGCCAGCTCACCACCGTCACAGCTACAAGAGACCCAGTACTTC.

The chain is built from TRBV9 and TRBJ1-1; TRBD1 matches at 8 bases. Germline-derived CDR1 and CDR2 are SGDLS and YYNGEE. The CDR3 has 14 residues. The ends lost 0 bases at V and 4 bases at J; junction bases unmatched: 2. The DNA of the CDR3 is TGTGCCAGCAGCGTAGGAGACAGGGGCACTGAAGCTTTCTTT. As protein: CASSVGDRGTEAFF.

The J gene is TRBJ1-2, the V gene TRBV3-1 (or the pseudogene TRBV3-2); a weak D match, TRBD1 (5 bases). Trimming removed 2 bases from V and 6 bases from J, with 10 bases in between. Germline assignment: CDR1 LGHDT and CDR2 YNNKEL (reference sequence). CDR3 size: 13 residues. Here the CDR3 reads CASSQTGENGYTF. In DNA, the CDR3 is TGTGCCAGCAGCCAAACAGGAGAGAATGGCTACACCTTC.

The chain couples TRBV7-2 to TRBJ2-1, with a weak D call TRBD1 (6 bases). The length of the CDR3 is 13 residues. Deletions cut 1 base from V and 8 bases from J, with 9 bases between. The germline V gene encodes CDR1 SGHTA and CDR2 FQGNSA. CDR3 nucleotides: TGTGCCAGCAGCTTAGGCAGGGGCTATGAGCAGTTCTTC. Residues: CASSLGRGYEQFF.

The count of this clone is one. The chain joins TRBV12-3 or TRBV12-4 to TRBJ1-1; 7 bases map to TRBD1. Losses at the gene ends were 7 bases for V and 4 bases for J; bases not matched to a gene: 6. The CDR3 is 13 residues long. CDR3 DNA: TGTGCCAGCACCCTGACAGGGCCCACTGAAGCTTTCTTT. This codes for CASTLTGPTEAFF.

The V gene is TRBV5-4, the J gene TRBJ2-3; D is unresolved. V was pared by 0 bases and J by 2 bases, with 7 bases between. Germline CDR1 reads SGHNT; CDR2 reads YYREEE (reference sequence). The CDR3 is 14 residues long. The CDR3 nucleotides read TGTGCCAGCAGCTTGGAACGGGTCACAGATACGCAGTATTTT. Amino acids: CASSLERVTDTQYF.

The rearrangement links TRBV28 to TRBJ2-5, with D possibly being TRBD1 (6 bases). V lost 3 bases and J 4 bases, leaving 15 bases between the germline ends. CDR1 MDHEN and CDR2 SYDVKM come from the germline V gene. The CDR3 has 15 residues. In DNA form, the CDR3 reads TGTGCCAGCAGTTTTTATACAGGGACGAGAGAGACCCAGTACTTC. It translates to CASSFYTGTRETQYF.

The CDR3 bases are TGTGCCAGCAGAGGGGGTTACGAGCAGTACTTC. Protein sequence: CASRGGYEQYF. The rearrangement links TRBV25-1 to TRBJ2-7; a possible D gene is TRBD1 (6 bases). CDR3 length: 11 residues. CDR1 is MGHDK, CDR2 SYGVNS, per germline. Trimming pared 6 bases from V and 4 bases from J, leaving 7 bases between.

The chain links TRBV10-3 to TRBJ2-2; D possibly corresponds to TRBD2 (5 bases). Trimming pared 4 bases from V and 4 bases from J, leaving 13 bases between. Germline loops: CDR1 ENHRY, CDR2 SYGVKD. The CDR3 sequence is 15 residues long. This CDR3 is CAISVEARGTGELFF. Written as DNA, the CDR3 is TGTGCCATCAGTGTGGAGGCCCGAGGCACCGGGGAGCTGTTTTTT.

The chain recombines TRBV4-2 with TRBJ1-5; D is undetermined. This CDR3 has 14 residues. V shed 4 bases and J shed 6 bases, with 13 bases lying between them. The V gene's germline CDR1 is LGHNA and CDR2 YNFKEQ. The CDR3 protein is CASSPSAGSQPQHF. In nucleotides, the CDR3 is TGTGCCAGCAGCCCGTCGGCCGGGTCTCAGCCCCAGCATTTT.

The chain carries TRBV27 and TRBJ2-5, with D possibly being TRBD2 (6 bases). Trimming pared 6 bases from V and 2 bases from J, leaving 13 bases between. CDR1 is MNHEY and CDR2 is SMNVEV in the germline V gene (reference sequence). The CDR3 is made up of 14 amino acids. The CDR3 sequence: CASRAGGVQETQYF. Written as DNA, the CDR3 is TGTGCCAGCAGGGCAGGAGGGGTACAAGAGACCCAGTACTTC.